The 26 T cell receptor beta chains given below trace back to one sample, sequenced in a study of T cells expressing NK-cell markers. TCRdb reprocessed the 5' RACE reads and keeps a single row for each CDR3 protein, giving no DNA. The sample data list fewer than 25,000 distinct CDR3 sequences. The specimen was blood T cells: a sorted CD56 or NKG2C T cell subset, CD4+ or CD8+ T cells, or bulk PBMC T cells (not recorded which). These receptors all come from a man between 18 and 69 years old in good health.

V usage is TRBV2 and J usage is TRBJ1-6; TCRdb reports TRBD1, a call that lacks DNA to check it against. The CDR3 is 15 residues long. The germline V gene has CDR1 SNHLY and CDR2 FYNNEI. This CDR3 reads CASRASGGGNSPLHF.

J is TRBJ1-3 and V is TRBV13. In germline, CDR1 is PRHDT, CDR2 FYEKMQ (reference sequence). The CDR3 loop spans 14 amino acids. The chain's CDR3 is CASSLGMSRNTIYF.

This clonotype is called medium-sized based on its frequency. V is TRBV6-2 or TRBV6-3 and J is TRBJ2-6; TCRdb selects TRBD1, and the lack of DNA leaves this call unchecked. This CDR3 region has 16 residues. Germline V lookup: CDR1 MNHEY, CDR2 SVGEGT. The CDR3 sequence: CASSLDRYSGANVLTF.

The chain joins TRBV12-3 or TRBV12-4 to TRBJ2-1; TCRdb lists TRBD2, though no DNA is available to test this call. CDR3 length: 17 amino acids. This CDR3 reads CASSHAEGGPSYNEQFF.

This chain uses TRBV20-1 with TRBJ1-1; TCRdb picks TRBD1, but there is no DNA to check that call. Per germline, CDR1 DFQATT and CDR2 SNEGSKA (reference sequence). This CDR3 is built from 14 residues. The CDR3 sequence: CSASRGGRGTEAFF.

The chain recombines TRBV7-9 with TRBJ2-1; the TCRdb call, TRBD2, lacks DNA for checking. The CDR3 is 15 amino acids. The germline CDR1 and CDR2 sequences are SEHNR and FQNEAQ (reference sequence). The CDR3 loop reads CASSLHGAQGLSQFF.

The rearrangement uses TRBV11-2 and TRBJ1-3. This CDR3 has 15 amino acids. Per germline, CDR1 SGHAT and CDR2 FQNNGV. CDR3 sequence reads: CASSLAFQGGNTIYF.

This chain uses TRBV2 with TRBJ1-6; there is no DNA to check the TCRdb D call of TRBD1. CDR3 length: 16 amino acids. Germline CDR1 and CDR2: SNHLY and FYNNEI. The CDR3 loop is CASSRDRGANNSPLHF.

The CDR3 sequence is CASSSGGEDTQYF. V and J are TRBV5-4 and TRBJ2-3; no DNA is available, so the TRBD2 call from TCRdb remains unchecked. The CDR3 totals 13 residues. Germline V gene lookup returns CDR1 SGHNT and CDR2 YYREEE (reference sequence).

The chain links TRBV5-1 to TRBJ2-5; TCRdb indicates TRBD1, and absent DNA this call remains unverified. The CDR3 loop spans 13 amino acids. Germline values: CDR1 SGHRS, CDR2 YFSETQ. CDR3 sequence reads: CASSLREPETQYF.

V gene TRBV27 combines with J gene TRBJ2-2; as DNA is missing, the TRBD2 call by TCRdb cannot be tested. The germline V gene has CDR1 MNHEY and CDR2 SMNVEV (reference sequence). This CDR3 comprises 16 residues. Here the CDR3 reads CASSLTGLINTGELFF.

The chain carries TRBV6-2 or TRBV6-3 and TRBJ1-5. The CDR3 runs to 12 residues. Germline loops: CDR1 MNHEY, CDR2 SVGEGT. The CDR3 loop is CASSRMGQPQHF.

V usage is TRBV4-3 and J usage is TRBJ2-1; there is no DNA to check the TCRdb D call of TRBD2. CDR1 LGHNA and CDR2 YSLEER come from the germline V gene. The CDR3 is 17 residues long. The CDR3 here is CASSQDIGRERYNEQFF.

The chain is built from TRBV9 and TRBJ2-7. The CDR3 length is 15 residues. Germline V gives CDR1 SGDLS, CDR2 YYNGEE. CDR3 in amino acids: CASSVGLAGSYEQYF.

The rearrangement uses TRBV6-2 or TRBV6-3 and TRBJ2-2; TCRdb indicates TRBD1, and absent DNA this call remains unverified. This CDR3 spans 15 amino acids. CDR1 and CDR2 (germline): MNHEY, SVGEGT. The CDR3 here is CASSFSAGGTGELFF.

The CDR3 protein is CASSYSWGGYEQYF. This chain links TRBV6-2 or TRBV6-3 with TRBJ2-7. The CDR3 runs 14 residues. Germline values: CDR1 MNHEY, CDR2 SVGEGT.

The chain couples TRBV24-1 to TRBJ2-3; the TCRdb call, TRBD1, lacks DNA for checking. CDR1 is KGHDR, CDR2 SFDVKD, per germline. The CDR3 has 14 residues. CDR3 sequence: CATSDLGQGAAQYF.

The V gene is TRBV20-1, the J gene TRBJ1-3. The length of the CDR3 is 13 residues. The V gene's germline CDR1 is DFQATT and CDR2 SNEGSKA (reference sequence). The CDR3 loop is CSASGVLGNTIYF.

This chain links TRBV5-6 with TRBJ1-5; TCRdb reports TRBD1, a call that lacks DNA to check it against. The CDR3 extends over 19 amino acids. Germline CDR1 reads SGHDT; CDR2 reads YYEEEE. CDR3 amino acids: CASSFSRWGGVASNQPQHF.

CDR3: CASSSNPSDSYNSPLHF. This rearrangement joins TRBV6-5 to TRBJ1-6. Germline CDR1 reads MNHEY; CDR2 reads SVGAGI. This CDR3 is 17 amino acids long.

The CDR3 is CASSFWGTRVEQYF. This chain connects TRBV12-3 or TRBV12-4 to TRBJ2-7; TCRdb calls TRBD1, which cannot be checked without DNA. The CDR3 runs to 14 residues.

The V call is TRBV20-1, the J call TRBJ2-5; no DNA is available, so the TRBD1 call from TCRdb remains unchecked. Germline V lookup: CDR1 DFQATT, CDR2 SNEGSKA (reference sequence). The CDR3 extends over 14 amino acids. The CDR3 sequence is CSAYAGFGGETQYF.

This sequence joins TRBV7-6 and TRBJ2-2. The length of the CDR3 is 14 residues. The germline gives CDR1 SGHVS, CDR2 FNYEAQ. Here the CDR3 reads CASSLGRNTGELFF.

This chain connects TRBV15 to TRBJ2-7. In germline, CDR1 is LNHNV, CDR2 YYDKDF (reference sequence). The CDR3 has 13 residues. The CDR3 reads CATSRDFHYEQYF.

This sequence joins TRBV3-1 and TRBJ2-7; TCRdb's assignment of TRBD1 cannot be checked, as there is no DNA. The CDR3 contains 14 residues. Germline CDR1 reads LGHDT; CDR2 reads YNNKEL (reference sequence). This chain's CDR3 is CASQPGQASYEQYF.

Here the CDR3 reads CASVQRESGELFF. V usage is TRBV6-1 and J usage is TRBJ2-2. CDR1 is MNHNS, CDR2 SASEGT, per germline. This CDR3 region has 13 residues.